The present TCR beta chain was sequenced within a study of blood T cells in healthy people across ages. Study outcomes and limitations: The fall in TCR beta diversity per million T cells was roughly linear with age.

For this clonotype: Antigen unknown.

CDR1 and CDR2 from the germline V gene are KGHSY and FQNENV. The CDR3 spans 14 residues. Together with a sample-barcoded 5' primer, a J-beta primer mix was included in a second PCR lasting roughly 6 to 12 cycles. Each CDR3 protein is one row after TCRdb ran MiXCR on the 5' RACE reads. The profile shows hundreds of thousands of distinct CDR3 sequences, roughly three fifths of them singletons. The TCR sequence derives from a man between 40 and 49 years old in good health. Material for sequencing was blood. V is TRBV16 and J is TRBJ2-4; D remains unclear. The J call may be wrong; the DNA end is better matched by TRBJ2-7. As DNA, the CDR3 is TGTGCCAGCAGCCCAGAAAATCAAGGCTACGAGCAGTACTTC. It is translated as CASSPENQGYEQYF.